This TCR beta chain was recovered during a study of cytomegalovirus exposure and HLA in healthy donors. Amplification used 60 Vbeta primers and 13 Jbeta primers. Here immunoSEQ multiplex PCR was the method, and the copy in TCRdb shows in-frame clones only, minus some. There are roughly 84,000 clones in the sample; about 80% occur only once, and over 3% lies in the top ten. To note about this clone: Its cognate antigen is unknown.

General observations from the study: The study put 160 or so TCR beta chains on its list as cytomegalovirus-associated.

V was trimmed by 1 base and J by 4 bases, leaving 12 bases between them. The CDR3 contains 14 residues. CDR1 and CDR2 from the germline V gene are SGHRS and YFSETQ. Sequencing was performed on PBMCs. The chain uses TRBV5-1 and TRBJ2-7, with D tentatively TRBD1 (6 bases). The TCR was taken from a man in his forties or fifties in good health and CMV-seronegative. The CDR3 DNA follows: TGCGCCAGCAGCTTGCCAGGGGATTTGTACGAGCAGTACTTC. Its translation is CASSLPGDLYEQYF.